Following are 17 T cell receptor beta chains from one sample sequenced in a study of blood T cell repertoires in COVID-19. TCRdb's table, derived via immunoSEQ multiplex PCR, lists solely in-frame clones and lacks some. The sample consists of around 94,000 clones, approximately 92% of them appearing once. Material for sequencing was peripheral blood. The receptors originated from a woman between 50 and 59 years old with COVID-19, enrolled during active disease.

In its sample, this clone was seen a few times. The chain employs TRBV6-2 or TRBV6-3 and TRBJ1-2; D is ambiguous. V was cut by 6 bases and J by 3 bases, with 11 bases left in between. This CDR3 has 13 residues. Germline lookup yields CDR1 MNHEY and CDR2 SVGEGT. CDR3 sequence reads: CASSLELHYGYTF. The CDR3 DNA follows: TGTGCCAGCAGCCTAGAGCTACACTATGGCTACACCTTC.

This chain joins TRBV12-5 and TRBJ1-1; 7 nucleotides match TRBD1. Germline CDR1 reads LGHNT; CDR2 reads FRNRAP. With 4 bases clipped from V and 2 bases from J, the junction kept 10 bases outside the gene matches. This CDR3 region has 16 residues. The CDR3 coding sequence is TGTGCTAGTGGTTCTCCCCGGGGACAGATAAACACTGAAGCTTTCTTT. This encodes CASGSPRGQINTEAFF.

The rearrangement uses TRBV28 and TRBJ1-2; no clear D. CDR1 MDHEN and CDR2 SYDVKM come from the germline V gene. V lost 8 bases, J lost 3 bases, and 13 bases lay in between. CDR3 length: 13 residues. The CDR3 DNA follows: TGTGCCAGCGCGGGCAGAACCTACTATGGCTACACCTTC. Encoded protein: CASAGRTYYGYTF.

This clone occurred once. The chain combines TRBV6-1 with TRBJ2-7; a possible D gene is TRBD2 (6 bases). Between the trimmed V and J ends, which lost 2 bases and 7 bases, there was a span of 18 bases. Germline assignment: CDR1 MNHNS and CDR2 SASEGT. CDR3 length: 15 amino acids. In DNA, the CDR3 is TGTGCCAGCAGTGAATGGAGGGGCCCAGAGGGGGAGCAGTACGTC. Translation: CASSEWRGPEGEQYV.

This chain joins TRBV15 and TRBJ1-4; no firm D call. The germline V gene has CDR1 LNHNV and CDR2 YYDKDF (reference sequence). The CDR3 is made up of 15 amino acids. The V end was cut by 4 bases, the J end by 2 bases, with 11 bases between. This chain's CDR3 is CATSIEEGTNEKLFF. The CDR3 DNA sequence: TGTGCCACCAGCATCGAGGAAGGCACTAATGAAAAACTGTTTTTT.

The CDR3 is CAAQRTGNNSPLHF. The CDR3 bases are TGTGCCGCCCAACGGACGGGAAATAATTCACCCCTCCACTTT. The J gene is TRBJ1-6, the V gene TRBV6-5, with no clear D. The germline V gene has CDR1 MNHEY and CDR2 SVGAGI. The ends were cut back, 11 bases at V and 5 bases at J, with 16 bases in the middle. The CDR3 sequence is 14 residues long.

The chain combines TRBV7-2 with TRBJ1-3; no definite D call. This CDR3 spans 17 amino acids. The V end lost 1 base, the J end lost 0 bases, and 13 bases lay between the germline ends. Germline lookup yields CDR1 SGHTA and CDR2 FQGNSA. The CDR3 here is CASSLDVDSLSGNTIYF. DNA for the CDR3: TGTGCCAGCAGCTTAGATGTGGACTCCCTCTCTGGAAACACCATATATTTT.

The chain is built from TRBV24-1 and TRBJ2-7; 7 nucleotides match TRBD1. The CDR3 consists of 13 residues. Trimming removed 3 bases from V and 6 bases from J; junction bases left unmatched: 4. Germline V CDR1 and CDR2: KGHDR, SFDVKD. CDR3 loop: CATSDATGREQYF. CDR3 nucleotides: TGTGCCACCAGTGATGCGACAGGGCGCGAGCAGTACTTC.

CDR3 sequence: CATSVAGYEQYV. The DNA of the CDR3 is TGTGCCACCAGTGTGGCAGGCTACGAGCAGTACGTC. This sequence joins TRBV24-1 and TRBJ2-7, with unresolved D. The CDR3 has 12 residues. Germline assignment: CDR1 KGHDR and CDR2 SFDVKD. The V end lost 5 bases, the J end lost 3 bases, and 7 bases lay between the germline ends.

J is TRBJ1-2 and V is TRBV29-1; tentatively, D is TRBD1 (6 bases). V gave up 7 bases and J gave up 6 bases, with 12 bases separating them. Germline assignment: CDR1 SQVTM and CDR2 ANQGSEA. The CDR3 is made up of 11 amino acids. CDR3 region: CSATTGNGYTF. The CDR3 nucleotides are TGCAGCGCTACCACAGGGAATGGCTACACCTTC.

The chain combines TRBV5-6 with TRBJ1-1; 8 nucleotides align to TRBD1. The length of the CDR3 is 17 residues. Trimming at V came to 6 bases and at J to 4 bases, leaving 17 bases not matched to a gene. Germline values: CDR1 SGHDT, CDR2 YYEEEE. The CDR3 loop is CASILLRTGRLSTEAFF. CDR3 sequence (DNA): TGTGCCAGCATCTTACTTCGGACAGGGCGGTTAAGCACTGAAGCTTTCTTT. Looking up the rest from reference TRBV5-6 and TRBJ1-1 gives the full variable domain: DAGVTQSPTHLIKTRGQQVTLRCSPKSGHDTVSWYQQALGQGPQFIFQYYEEEERQRGNFPDRFSGHQFPNYSSELNVNALLLGDSALYLCASILLRTGRLSTEAFFGQGTRLTVV.

CDR3 sequence reads: CASGIPTGMNTGELFF. CDR3 sequence (DNA): TGTGCTAGTGGTATCCCCACAGGGATGAACACCGGGGAGCTGTTTTTT. The V call is TRBV12-5, the J call TRBJ2-2, with D tentatively TRBD1 (6 bases). V gave up 5 bases and J gave up 1 base, with 14 bases separating them. The CDR3 contains 16 residues. CDR1 LGHNT and CDR2 FRNRAP come from the germline V gene. Supplemented by reference TRBV12-5 and TRBJ2-2, the full variable domain reads DARVTQTPRHKVTEMGQEVTMRCQPILGHNTVFWYRQTMMQGLELLAYFRNRAPLDDSGMPKDRFSAEMPDATLATLKIQPSEPRDSAVYFCASGIPTGMNTGELFFGEGSRLTVL.

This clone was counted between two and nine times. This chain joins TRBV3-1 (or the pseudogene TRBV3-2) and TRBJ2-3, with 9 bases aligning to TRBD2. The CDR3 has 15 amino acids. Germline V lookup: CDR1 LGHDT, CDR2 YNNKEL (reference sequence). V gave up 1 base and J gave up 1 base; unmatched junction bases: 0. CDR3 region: CASSQVAGGTDTQYF. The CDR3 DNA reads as TGTGCCAGCAGCCAAGTAGCGGGGGGCACAGATACGCAGTATTTT.

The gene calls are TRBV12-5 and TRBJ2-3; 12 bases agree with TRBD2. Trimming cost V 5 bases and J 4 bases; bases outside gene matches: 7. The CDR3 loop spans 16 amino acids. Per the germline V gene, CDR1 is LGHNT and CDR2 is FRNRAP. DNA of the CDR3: TGTGCTAGTGGTCTCCTAGCGGGGGGGCCTCCAGATACGCAGTATTTT. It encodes CASGLLAGGPPDTQYF.

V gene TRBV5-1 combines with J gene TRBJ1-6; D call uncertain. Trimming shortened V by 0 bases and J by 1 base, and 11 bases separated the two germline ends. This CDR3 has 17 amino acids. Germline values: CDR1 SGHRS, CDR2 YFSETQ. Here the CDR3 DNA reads TGCGCCAGCAGCTTGGATCGAGCCGGGTCCTATAATTCACCCCTCCACTTT. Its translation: CASSLDRAGSYNSPLHF.

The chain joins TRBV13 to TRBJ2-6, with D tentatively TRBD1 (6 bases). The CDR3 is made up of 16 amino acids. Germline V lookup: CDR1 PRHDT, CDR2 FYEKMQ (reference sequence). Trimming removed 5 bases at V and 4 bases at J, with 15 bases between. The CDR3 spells CASSPQGLGGANVLTF. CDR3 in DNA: TGTGCCAGCAGCCCCCAGGGGTTGGGGGGGGCCAACGTCCTGACTTTC.

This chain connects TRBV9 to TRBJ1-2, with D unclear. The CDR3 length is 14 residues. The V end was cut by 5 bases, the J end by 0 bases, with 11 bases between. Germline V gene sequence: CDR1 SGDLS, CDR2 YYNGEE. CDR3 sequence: CASSRGSSNYGYTF. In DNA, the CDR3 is TGTGCCAGCAGTAGAGGCAGTTCTAACTATGGCTACACCTTC.